This T cell receptor beta chain was sequenced for a study of metastatic and nonmetastatic thyroid tumors (dated by TCRdb to 2019 to 2021). Context from the whole study: Repertoires from peripheral blood and from tumor or nodule tissue samples of malignant and benign thyroid patients were compared. On the study overall, not on this receptor specifically: In both blood and tumor samples, malignant tumors were reported to have significantly higher TCR beta diversity than benign nodules.

No patient had received any treatment before thyroid surgery. Using T-cell receptor beta sequencing, the study looked back at clinical samples from patients collected from the early 2010s to the late 2010s. Library preparation was by PCR. The sequencer listed for this sample is Illumina HiSeq 4000. High-throughput sequencing was used to profile the TCR beta-chain CDR3 region of each patient. As for the original processing: CDR3 differences across clinicopathological groups were used to build a classifier for discriminating distant-metastatic papillary thyroid cancer patients. Repertoire diversity was assessed with the Shannon index, and tumor-blood repertoire similarity with the Morisita-Horn index. Using fastp at Q25 and MiXCR, TCRdb reprocessed the public reads and kept productive beta chains. The V and J calls here are based on TCRdb, not the publication. For this sample the table gives over 50,000 clones, of which just under 30% were detected only once. In total, the top ten clones hold about 16% of the sample.

Germline trimming amounts to 0 bases on V and 0 bases on J, with 10 as the count of junction bases outside the gene matches. The cysteine opens and the phenylalanine closes a CDR3 of 18 amino acids. Kept here is only the CDR3 DNA, which spans 54 bases and is read in frame from base 1. According to the germline V gene (reference sequence), CDR1 reads MNHNY and CDR2 reads SVGAGI. This clone has ten or more counts. Its cognate antigen has yet to be identified. No base quality values were provided; no much bigger clone lies one nucleotide off. The chain couples TRBV6-6 to TRBJ1-1, with 7 middle bases fitting TRBD1. This TCR came from a female donor with papillary thyroid cancer or a benign thyroid nodule (not recorded which). Some clones in this sample may be carry-over from other donors' samples. The sequenced sample was blood. The CDR3 here reads CASSYSRGGSALNTEAFF. The bases read TGTGCCAGCAGTTACTCCAGGGGGGGGTCCGCTTTGAACACTGAAGCTTTCTTT.